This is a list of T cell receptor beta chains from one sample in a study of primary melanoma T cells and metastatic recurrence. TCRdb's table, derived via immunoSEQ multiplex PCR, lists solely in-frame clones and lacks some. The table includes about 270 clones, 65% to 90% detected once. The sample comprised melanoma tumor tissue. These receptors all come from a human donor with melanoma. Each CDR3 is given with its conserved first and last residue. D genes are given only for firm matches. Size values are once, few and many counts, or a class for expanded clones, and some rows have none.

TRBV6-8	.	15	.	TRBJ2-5	TGTGCCAGCAGTTACAGGAGGCTAGCTGCAGAGACCCAGTACTTC	CASSYRRLAAETQYF
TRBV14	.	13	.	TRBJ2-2	TGTGCCAGCAGCGTCTGGAACACCGGGGAGCTGTTTTTT	CASSVWNTGELFF
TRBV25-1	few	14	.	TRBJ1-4	TGTGCCACCGCTGGATGGACGGTTGATGAAAAACTGTTTTTT	CATAGWTVDEKLFF
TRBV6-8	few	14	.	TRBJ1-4	TGTGCCAGCAGTTACGGGAGGTCCCATGAAAAACTGTTTTTT	CASSYGRSHEKLFF
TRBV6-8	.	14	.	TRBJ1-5	TGTGCCAGCAGTTTGGGTTTCAACAATCAGCCCCAGCATTTT	CASSLGFNNQPQHF
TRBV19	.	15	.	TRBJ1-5	TGTGCCAGTACCCTGGGGGGGTATAGCAATCAGCCCCAGCATTTT	CASTLGGYSNQPQHF
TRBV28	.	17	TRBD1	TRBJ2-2	TGTGCCAGCAGCTCCTTCCCGGGACAGGGGAGGGCCGGGGAGCTGTTTTTT	CASSSFPGQGRAGELFF
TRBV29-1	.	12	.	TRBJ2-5	TGCAGCGTGACAGAAATCCAAGAGACCCAGTACTTC	CSVTEIQETQYF
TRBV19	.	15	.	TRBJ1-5	TGTGCCAGTTCTCGCCCCCCGGCGGGCAATCAGCCCCAGCATTTT	CASSRPPAGNQPQHF
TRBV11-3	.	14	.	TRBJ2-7	TGTGCCAGCAGCCTAGGGGGGCCGGGTGGGGAGCAGTACTTC	CASSLGGPGGEQYF
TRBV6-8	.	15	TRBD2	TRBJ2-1	TGTGCCAGCAGAAGCGGGGGGGCCGGTTACAATGAGCAGTTCTTC	CASRSGGAGYNEQFF
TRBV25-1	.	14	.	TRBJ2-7	TGTGCCAGCAAAAAACCGAGGGTTGGGGACGAGCAGTACTTC	CASKKPRVGDEQYF
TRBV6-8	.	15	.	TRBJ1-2	TGTGCCAGCAGTGTAGCAACCCCCGCGAGCGATGGCTACACCTTC	CASSVATPASDGYTF
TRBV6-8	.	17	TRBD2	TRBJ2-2	TGTGCCAGCAGTTCCGAGACTAGCGGGGGGCGCTCCGGGGAGCTGTTTTTT	CASSSETSGGRSGELFF
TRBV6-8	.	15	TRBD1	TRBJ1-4	TGTGCCAGCAGTTACTTGACAGGGGGGCAGGAAAAACTGTTTTTT	CASSYLTGGQEKLFF
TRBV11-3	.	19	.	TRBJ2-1	TGTGCCAGCAGCCGCGCCGGGACTCGGAGGATAAGACTATACAATGAGCAGTTCTTC	CASSRAGTRRIRLYNEQFF
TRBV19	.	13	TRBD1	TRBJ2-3	TGTGCCAGTAGCAGGACAGGGGCGGATACGCAGTATTTT	CASSRTGADTQYF
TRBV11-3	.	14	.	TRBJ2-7	TGTGCCAGCAGAGCACCGGACAGAGCAAACGAGCAGTACTTC	CASRAPDRANEQYF
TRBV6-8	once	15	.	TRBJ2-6	TGTGCCAGCAGTCCCCCGAGGGTTGGGGCCAACGTCCTGACTTTC	CASSPPRVGANVLTF
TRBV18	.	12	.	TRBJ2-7	TGTGCCAGCTCACCACCGACCTACGAGCAGTACTTC	CASSPPTYEQYF
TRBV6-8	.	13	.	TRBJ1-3	TGTGCCAGCAGCTTAGTAACCGGAAACACCATATATTTT	CASSLVTGNTIYF
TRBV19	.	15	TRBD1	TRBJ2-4	TGTGCCAGTAGTCCCAGGGACAGGGGTTTAAACATTCAGTACTTC	CASSPRDRGLNIQYF
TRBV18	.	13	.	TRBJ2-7	TGTGCCAGCTCACCAGTCGGTGGCTACGAGCAGTACTTC	CASSPVGGYEQYF
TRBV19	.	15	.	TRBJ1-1	TGTGCCAGTACCACCCTAGGGATACAGAACACTGAAGCTTTCTTT	CASTTLGIQNTEAFF
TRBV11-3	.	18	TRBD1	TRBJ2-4	TGTGCCAGCAGCTTAGATCTCGGGACAGTTCTAGCCAAAAACATTCAGTACTTC	CASSLDLGTVLAKNIQYF
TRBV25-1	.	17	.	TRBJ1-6	TGTGCCAGCAGTGGCCTCACCTGGGGCGGCCTGAATTCACCCCTCCACTTT	CASSGLTWGGLNSPLHF
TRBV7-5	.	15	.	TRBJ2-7	TGTGCCAGCAGCTTTGGGGACAGCCAATATTACGAGCAGTACTTC	CASSFGDSQYYEQYF
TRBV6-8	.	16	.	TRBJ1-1	TGTGCCAGCAGTTACCGGGTTCCGACCCCAGGGGCTGAAGCTTTCTTT	CASSYRVPTPGAEAFF
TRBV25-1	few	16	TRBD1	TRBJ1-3	TGTGCCAGCAGTGACGGTGGCAGGGGGTTTGGAAACACCATATATTTT	CASSDGGRGFGNTIYF
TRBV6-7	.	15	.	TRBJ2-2	TGTGCCAGCAACCATAGCGAAGAGGGAGCCGGGGAGCTGTTTTTT	CASNHSEEGAGELFF
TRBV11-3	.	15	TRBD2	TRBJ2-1	TGTGCCAGCACCAAACCGGGACTAGATGGTAATGAGCAGTTCTTC	CASTKPGLDGNEQFF
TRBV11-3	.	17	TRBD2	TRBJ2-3	TGTGCCAGCAGCTTAGGTCTAGCGGGGGGGCCTTACGATACGCAGTATTTT	CASSLGLAGGPYDTQYF
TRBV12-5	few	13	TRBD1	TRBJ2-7	TGTGCTAGTGCCCCGACAGGGGCCTACGAGCAGTACTTC	CASAPTGAYEQYF
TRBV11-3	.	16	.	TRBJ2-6	TGTGCCAGCAGCCTACAAGTTTCCTCTGGGGCCAACGTCCTGACTTTC	CASSLQVSSGANVLTF
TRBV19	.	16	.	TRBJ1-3	TGTGCCAGTAGTATAGATGGCCGTCACTCTGGAAACACCATATATTTT	CASSIDGRHSGNTIYF
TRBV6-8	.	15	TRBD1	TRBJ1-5	TGTGCCAGCAGTCAACAGGGGTTTAGCAATCAGCCCCAGCATTTT	CASSQQGFSNQPQHF
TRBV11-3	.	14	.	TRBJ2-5	TGTGCCAGCAGCTCTCCCTCGGGTCCGGAGACCCAGTACTTC	CASSSPSGPETQYF
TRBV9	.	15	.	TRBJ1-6	TGTGCCAGCAGCGGGGGGAGCTCCTATAATTCACCCCTCCACTTT	CASSGGSSYNSPLHF
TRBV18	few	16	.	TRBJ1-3	TGTGCCAGCTCACCAGGGGGGACCTTCTCTGGAAACACCATATATTTT	CASSPGGTFSGNTIYF
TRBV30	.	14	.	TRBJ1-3	TGTGCCTGGACCCCCTCGTTCCGTGGAAACACCATATATTTT	CAWTPSFRGNTIYF
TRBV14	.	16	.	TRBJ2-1	TGTGCCAGCAGCCAATTTTTCCAGCAGGATTACAATGAGCAGTTCTTC	CASSQFFQQDYNEQFF
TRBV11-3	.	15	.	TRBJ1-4	TGTGCCAGCAGCCCAGGGGTGCAGTCCAATTATAAACTGTTTTTT	CASSPGVQSNYKLFF
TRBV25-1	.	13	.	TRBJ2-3	TGTGCCAGCAGTGAATTCGGCACAGATACGCAGTATTTT	CASSEFGTDTQYF
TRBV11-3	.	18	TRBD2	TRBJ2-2	TGTGCCAGCAGCTTTGTTCCCCTACTAGCGGGGAGCACCGGGGAGCTGTTTTTT	CASSFVPLLAGSTGELFF
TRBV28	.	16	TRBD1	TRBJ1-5	TGTGCCAGCAGTTTATTTTGGCAGGGGGGAAATCAGCCCCAGCATTTT	CASSLFWQGGNQPQHF
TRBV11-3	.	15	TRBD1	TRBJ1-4	TGTGCCAGCAGCATGATAGACAGGGGAGGAGAAAAACTGTTTTTT	CASSMIDRGGEKLFF
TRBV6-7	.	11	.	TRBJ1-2	TGTGCCACCCAATGGGGGGAAGGCTACACCTTC	CATQWGEGYTF
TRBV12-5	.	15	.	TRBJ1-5	TGTGCTAGTGGAGACCGACAGCCTCGGGTTCAGCCCCAGCATTTT	CASGDRQPRVQPQHF
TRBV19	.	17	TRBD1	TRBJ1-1	TGTGCCAGCCAGAGTCGCGGGACAGGGGACTCGGGGACTGAAGCTTTCTTT	CASQSRGTGDSGTEAFF
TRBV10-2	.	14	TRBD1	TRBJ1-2	TGCGCCAGCAGCGGGACAGGAGGTCCTTATGGCTACACCTTC	CASSGTGGPYGYTF
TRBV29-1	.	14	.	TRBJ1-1	TGCAGCGTTAAGACCACAAGGATGAACACTGAAGCTTTCTTT	CSVKTTRMNTEAFF
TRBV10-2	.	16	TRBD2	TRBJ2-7	TGCGCCAGCAGTGAGCCAGCGGGGGGACCCTTCTACGAGCAGTACTTC	CASSEPAGGPFYEQYF
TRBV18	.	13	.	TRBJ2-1	TGTGCCAGCTCACCGGTGGCGATGGATGAGCAGTTCTTC	CASSPVAMDEQFF
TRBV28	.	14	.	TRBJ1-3	TGTGCCAGCAGAGGGGGGGTATCTGGAAACACCATATATTTT	CASRGGVSGNTIYF
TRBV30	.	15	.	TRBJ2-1	TGTGCCTGGAATCCCGAGGCAGGGGAATTCAATGAGCAGTTCTTC	CAWNPEAGEFNEQFF
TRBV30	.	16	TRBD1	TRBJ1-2	TGTGCCTGGACCTTGACAGGGGGAGAGTATCGAAGCGGCTACACCTTC	CAWTLTGGEYRSGYTF
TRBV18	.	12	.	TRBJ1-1	TGTGCCAGCTCACCACCGAAGGGGGACGCTTTCTTT	CASSPPKGDAFF